Below are 9 T cell receptor beta chains sequenced from a single sample in a study of glioma-infiltrating T cells (dated by TCRdb to 2016 to 2017). The instrument was an Illumina MiSeq. TCR alpha and beta CDR3 regions were amplified with the iRepertoire nested amplicon-rescue multiplex PCR (arm-PCR) platform from RNA. TCRdb took the public reads, trimmed them with fastp at Q25, ran MiXCR for clone calling and kept in-frame beta chains. One record per CDR3 amino acid sequence lists the most common genes and DNA. In all, the sample holds around 3,600 distinct CDR3 sequences, and about 92% of those were seen once. The leading ten clones occupy 26% of the sample. The specimen sequenced was glioma tissue, nonneoplastic brain tissue, or PBMCs (not recorded which). The source is a human donor with low-grade glioma or glioblastoma, undergoing nonglioma brain surgery, or in good health (not recorded which).

The sample holds a few counts of this clonotype. For a library built for alpha chains, this beta chain is a stray read; little rests on its size. Here the CDR3 DNA reads TGTGCCAGCAATCGAGGGGATCACTACAATGAGCAGTTCTTC. Protein product: CASNRGDHYNEQFF. This chain uses TRBV12-3 or TRBV12-4 with TRBJ2-1; D assignment may be TRBD1 or TRBD2 (5 bases each). The CDR3 is 14 residues long. V gave up 7 bases and J gave up 3 bases, with 13 bases separating them.

Remarks on this clonotype: For a library built for alpha chains, this beta chain is a stray read; little rests on its size. The gene calls are TRBV20-1 and TRBJ1-2; D remains ambiguous. The CDR3 loop spans 15 amino acids. Trimming shortened V by 1 base and J by 4 bases, and 16 bases separated the two germline ends. Germline loops: CDR1 DFQATT, CDR2 SNEGSKA (reference sequence). CDR3 loop: CSARGLGVWGYGYTF. The CDR3 DNA is TGCAGTGCTAGAGGGCTCGGGGTTTGGGGCTATGGCTACACCTTC.

On this clonotype: The library was designed around alpha chains, so this beta chain is a stray read whose abundance carries little weight. This chain uses TRBV7-2 with TRBJ2-4; D is ambiguous. The V and J ends lost 6 bases and 0 bases respectively, with 6 bases between them. CDR3 length equals 13 residues. CDR1 and CDR2 (germline): SGHTA, FQGNSA. CDR3 nucleotides: TGTGCCAGCAGTTTGGGAGCCAAAAACATTCAGTACTTC. Translating it yields CASSLGAKNIQYF.

Note on this clonotype: Because the library targeted alpha chains, this beta chain is an off-target read whose size means little. DNA of the CDR3: TGTGCCAGCCGGGACTTTTCTAACTATGGCTACACCTTC. This sequence encodes CASRDFSNYGYTF. The chain links TRBV6-1 to TRBJ1-2; D may be TRBD1 (5 bases). The CDR3 is 13 residues long. Trimming pared 8 bases from V and 0 bases from J, leaving 10 bases between. Looked up from germline, CDR1 is MNHNS and CDR2 is SASEGT.

Details on this clonotype: Little can be read into the size of this beta chain, an off-target read in a library designed for alpha chains. The chain employs TRBV27 and TRBJ1-1; D is undetermined. V lost 1 base and J 6 bases, leaving 9 bases between the germline ends. This CDR3 is 13 amino acids long. Per the germline V gene, CDR1 is MNHEY and CDR2 is SMNVEV (reference sequence). The CDR3, as DNA: TGTGCCAGCAGTTTATATGGCCCGGCTGAAGCTTTCTTT. This encodes CASSLYGPAEAFF.

About this clonotype: This beta chain turned up in a library designed for alpha chains; as an off-target read, its abundance says little. CDR3 sequence reads: CASSSRSGTGGLDTQYF. Written as DNA, the CDR3 is TGTGCCAGCAGCTCTCGGTCAGGGACAGGGGGTTTAGATACGCAGTATTTT. The V and J genes are TRBV7-2 and TRBJ2-3; TRBD1 aligns across 11 bases. The CDR3 contains 17 residues. Trimming took 4 bases from V and 5 from J; bases not matched to a gene: 11. CDR1 and CDR2 from the germline V gene are SGHTA and FQGNSA.

As to this clonotype: The library was designed around alpha chains, so this beta chain is a stray read whose abundance carries little weight. CDR3 amino acids: CASSPRAEGYIQYF. In DNA form, the CDR3 reads TGTGCCAGCAGTCCCCGGGCCGAGGGGTACATTCAGTACTTC. The rearrangement joins TRBV28 to TRBJ2-4; perhaps D is TRBD1 or TRBD2 (5 bases each). The germline gives CDR1 MDHEN, CDR2 SYDVKM. The V and J ends lost 5 bases and 8 bases respectively, with 16 bases between them. The CDR3 is 14 amino acids.

This clonotype was recorded a few times. This beta chain lies outside the target of a library built for alpha chains; its clone size means little. The V and J genes are TRBV6-2 or TRBV6-3 and TRBJ2-3; D is perhaps TRBD1 (5 bases). This CDR3 is 14 amino acids long. Germline V gene data show CDR1 as MNHEY and CDR2 as SVGEGT. Trimming took 1 base from V and 8 from J, leaving 13 bases between them. The CDR3 loop reads CASSYLNIGATQYF. The CDR3 DNA reads as TGTGCCAGCAGTTACTTAAACATTGGGGCTACGCAGTATTTT.

Comment on this clonotype: This beta chain turned up in a library designed for alpha chains; as an off-target read, its abundance says little. The genes are TRBV27 and TRBJ1-2; 10 bases align to TRBD1. CDR1 is MNHEY, CDR2 SMNVEV, per germline (reference sequence). Germline trimming cut 6 bases from V and 5 bases from J; bases unmatched to any gene: 9. The CDR3 is 15 residues long. The CDR3 DNA sequence: TGTGCCAGCAGACCATCCGGGACAGGGGCTTATGGCTACACCTTC. Encoded protein: CASRPSGTGAYGYTF.